The 2 T cell receptor beta chains below all came from one sample that was sequenced in a study of Ad26.COV2.S vaccination and SARS-CoV-2 variants. The treatment was: 15 to 20 received Ad26.COV2.S at low or high dose, single or two shots; about 5 received placebo; per-sample allocation not given. Samples were taken on day 63 after the first vaccine or placebo injection. Measured with immunoSEQ multiplex PCR; TCRdb has only the in-frame clones, and not every one. The sample lists about 350,000 clones, 70% to 90% occurring once. This specimen consisted of peripheral blood, obtained in a trial of Ad26.COV2.S vaccine versus placebo. The receptors were gathered from a person between 18 and 60 years old who received the Ad26.COV2.S COVID-19 vaccine or a placebo.

The chain employs TRBV7-9 and TRBJ1-1; D is unclear. Trimming stripped 2 bases from V and 4 bases from J, with 5 bases between. Looked up from germline, CDR1 is SEHNR and CDR2 is FQNEAQ (reference sequence). This CDR3 has 12 residues. The CDR3: CASSLKGTEAFF. The CDR3, as DNA: TGTGCCAGCAGCTTAAAAGGCACTGAAGCTTTCTTT.

This clone was seen only once. V usage is TRBV3-1 (or the pseudogene TRBV3-2) and J usage is TRBJ2-5; 9 bases are a match to TRBD1. The ends lost 5 bases at V and 2 bases at J; junction bases unmatched: 6. The CDR3 has 15 residues. Germline CDR1 reads LGHDT; CDR2 reads YNNKEL (reference sequence). The CDR3 DNA is TGTGCCAGCAGCGACCGGGGGACAGGGCAAGAGACCCAGTACTTC. It yields the protein CASSDRGTGQETQYF.